These 27 T cell receptor beta chains originate from one sample sequenced in a study of regulatory T cells in long-lasting Graves disease. With iRepertoire HTBI primers and Arm-PCR of CDR3 regions, TCR beta libraries were built. TCRdb processed the multiplex PCR reads anew with MiXCR; each CDR3 protein has one entry. The data show roughly 430,000 distinct CDR3 sequences, 20% to 25% seen once. Sample time point: persistent/refractory GD, antithyroid drugs over 5 years with positive TRAb. PBMCs were the source of the RNA used for TCR sequencing. The sequences come from peripheral blood mononuclear cells (PBMCs), collected when the disease was refractory, from a patient treated with antithyroid drugs. These receptors came from a female donor with Graves disease.

This clonotype has just a few counts. The chain links TRBV28 to TRBJ1-5, with a weak D call TRBD1 (5 bases). CDR3 size: 16 residues. Trimming cost V 3 bases and J 4 bases, with 16 bases left between them. Germline V gives CDR1 MDHEN, CDR2 SYDVKM. This CDR3 is CASSFMGGGVNQPQHF. The CDR3 DNA reads TGTGCCAGCAGTTTTATGGGGGGGGGGGTTAATCAGCCCCAGCATTTT.

The chain recombines TRBV24-1 with TRBJ1-4; possible D gene TRBD1, 6 bases. V was cut by 0 bases and J by 3 bases, with 13 bases left in between. This CDR3 has 17 residues. Germline CDR1 and CDR2: KGHDR and SFDVKD. Here the CDR3 reads CATSDLNQGRANEKLFF. CDR3 DNA sequence: TGTGCCACCAGTGATTTGAACCAGGGGAGGGCTAATGAAAAACTGTTTTTT.

The V and J genes are TRBV7-9 and TRBJ2-7, with TRBD2 identical over 9 bases. The V segment lost 5 bases and the J segment 2 bases; nucleotides outside the gene matches: 7. CDR3 length: 15 residues. Germline V gene lookup returns CDR1 SEHNR and CDR2 FQNEAQ (reference sequence). The CDR3 DNA reads TGTGCCAGCAGCCCGGGGACTAGCTCAACCTACGAGCAGTACTTC. Translated: CASSPGTSSTYEQYF.

In its sample, this clonotype was seen many times. The rearrangement joins TRBV12-3 or TRBV12-4 to TRBJ1-5; maybe TRBD1 (6 bases). The CDR3 covers 14 residues. V dropped 2 bases and J dropped 10 bases, with 15 bases sitting between them. The CDR3 bases are TGTGCCAGCAGTTTAACACAGGGAGGAGGCCCCCAGCATTTT. Its protein product is CASSLTQGGGPQHF.

There are a few counts of this clonotype. This rearrangement joins TRBV29-1 to TRBJ2-7, with 9 bases fitting TRBD1. V lost 4 bases, J lost 6 bases, and 7 bases stayed unmatched. Germline CDR1 and CDR2: SQVTM and ANQGSEA. This CDR3 is built from 13 residues. CDR3 sequence: CSVVGQGPGEQYF. The CDR3, as DNA: TGCAGCGTTGTAGGACAGGGGCCGGGCGAGCAGTACTTC.

The sample holds many counts of this clonotype. This sequence joins TRBV7-2 and TRBJ1-2, with 11 bases identical to TRBD1. This CDR3 spans 16 amino acids. CDR1 is SGHTA and CDR2 is FQGNSA in the germline V gene. V lost 5 bases to trimming and J lost 5 bases; unmatched junction nucleotides: 10. The CDR3 reads CASSLKGQGVKYGYTF. In DNA form, the CDR3 reads TGTGCCAGCAGCCTGAAGGGACAGGGGGTTAAGTATGGCTACACCTTC.

This clonotype was picked up many times. The gene calls are TRBV28 and TRBJ1-6; 8 bases match TRBD1. In germline, CDR1 is MDHEN, CDR2 SYDVKM. After removal of 4 bases from V and 7 bases from J, the junction contained 3 bases not matched to a gene. This CDR3 contains 14 residues. In DNA form, the CDR3 reads TGTGCCAGCAGTTGGACAGGGCGCAATTCACCCCTCCACTTT. Translation: CASSWTGRNSPLHF. Variable domain in full (rest from reference TRBV28 and TRBJ1-6): DVKVTQSSRYLVKRTGEKVFLECVQDMDHENMFWYRQDPGLGLRLIYFSYDVKMKEKGDIPEGYSVSREKKERFSLILESASTNQTSMYLCASSWTGRNSPLHFGNGTRLTVT.

This clonotype showed up many times. This chain joins TRBV18 and TRBJ2-5, with a tentative D call TRBD1 (6 bases). The CDR3 consists of 17 residues. Germline CDR1 KGHSH, CDR2 LQKENI. Trimming pared 4 bases from V and 1 base from J, leaving 19 bases between. CDR3 nucleotide sequence: TGTGCCAGCTCACGGTTTCCGCTTGGACAGTTCCAAGAGACCCAGTACTTC. It yields the protein CASSRFPLGQFQETQYF.

The rearrangement joins TRBV19 to TRBJ1-1; weak D call: TRBD1 (6 bases). CDR3 size: 14 residues. Trimming stripped 7 bases from V and 0 bases from J, with 12 bases between. Germline values: CDR1 LNHDA, CDR2 SQIVND (reference sequence). The CDR3 sequence: CASNDGQLNTEAFF. The DNA of the CDR3 is TGTGCCAGTAATGACGGACAGCTGAACACTGAAGCTTTCTTT.

This clonotype turned up a few times. The V gene is TRBV14, the J gene TRBJ2-7, with D possibly matching TRBD2 (7 bases). V gave up 1 base and J gave up 1 base, with 14 bases separating them. There are 16 residues in the CDR3. Germline assignment: CDR1 SGHDN and CDR2 FVKESK. The CDR3 is CASSQVGGARSYEQYF. Here the CDR3 DNA reads TGTGCCAGCAGCCAAGTAGGGGGGGCCAGGTCCTACGAGCAGTACTTC.

This clonotype was counted between two and nine times. The V gene is TRBV5-1, the J gene TRBJ2-2; TRBD1 might be the D (6 bases). CDR1 is SGHRS, CDR2 YFSETQ, per germline. The CDR3 totals 14 residues. Trimming stripped 6 bases from V and 2 bases from J, with 11 bases between. The DNA for the CDR3 is TGCGCCAGCACCGGACAGACAAACACCGGGGAGCTGTTTTTT. Residues: CASTGQTNTGELFF.

The rearrangement joins TRBV5-6 to TRBJ2-7, with 11 bases aligning to TRBD1. This CDR3 comprises 16 residues. Trimming cost V 3 bases and J 4 bases; bases outside gene matches: 9. Germline CDR1 SGHDT, CDR2 YYEEEE. The CDR3 coding sequence is TGTGCCAGCAGCTCAGTCCGGGACAGGGGGTTTTACGAGCAGTACTTC. Amino acids: CASSSVRDRGFYEQYF.

This clonotype was seen at least ten times. The chain employs TRBV7-9 and TRBJ2-2; a weak D match, TRBD1 (5 bases). The CDR3 contains 14 residues. Per germline, CDR1 SEHNR and CDR2 FQNEAQ (reference sequence). The germline V and J ends were trimmed by 6 bases and 5 bases, with 13 bases remaining between them. CDR3 loop: CASSLSQGTGELFF. DNA of the CDR3: TGTGCCAGCAGTTTATCCCAGGGAACCGGGGAGCTGTTTTTT.

The V gene is TRBV3-1, the J gene TRBJ1-1; 9 nucleotides agree with TRBD1. The trim removed 5 bases at V and 1 base at J, leaving 23 bases unmatched. Germline V gene data show CDR1 as LGHDT and CDR2 as YNNKEL (reference sequence). This CDR3 spans 21 amino acids. This CDR3 is CASSSDRDRVYRSGRNTEAFF. The CDR3 nucleotides are TGTGCCAGCAGCTCTGACCGGGACAGGGTCTACCGGTCGGGTCGGAACACTGAAGCTTTCTTT.

The chain combines TRBV3-1 with TRBJ2-5; TRBD2 might be the D (7 bases). There are 14 residues in the CDR3. Trimming removed 5 bases at V and 5 bases at J, with 15 bases between. Germline V gene data show CDR1 as LGHDT and CDR2 as YNNKEL (reference sequence). The CDR3 spells CASSVRGAGETQYF. CDR3 coding DNA: TGTGCCAGCAGCGTCCGGGGGGCCGGGGAGACCCAGTACTTC.

The rearrangement joins TRBV20-1 to TRBJ1-5; D may be TRBD1 (6 bases). This CDR3 has 13 residues. V gave up 0 bases and J gave up 6 bases, with 9 bases separating them. The germline V gene encodes CDR1 DFQATT and CDR2 SNEGSKA (reference sequence). In nucleotides, the CDR3 is TGCAGTGCTAGAGAGGGGGGCGGTCAGCCCCAGCATTTT. Its translation is CSAREGGGQPQHF.

A few counts support this clonotype. The chain is built from TRBV18 and TRBJ2-1; 8 bases agree with TRBD2. Germline V gene lookup returns CDR1 KGHSH and CDR2 LQKENI. The CDR3 contains 15 residues. V shed 3 bases, J shed 6 bases, and the junction held 7 bases outside the gene matches. The CDR3 region is CASSPPAAGGNEQFF. The CDR3, as DNA: TGTGCCAGCTCACCCCCGGCGGCGGGGGGCAATGAGCAGTTCTTC.

This clonotype was counted ten times or more. The chain joins TRBV7-2 to TRBJ1-1; D gene ambiguous. Germline values: CDR1 SGHTA, CDR2 FQGNSA. Trimming removed 3 bases from V and 11 bases from J, with 4 bases in between. The CDR3 extends over 9 amino acids. The CDR3 here is CASSFRAFF. CDR3 sequence (DNA): TGTGCCAGCAGCTTCAGGGCTTTCTTT.

This chain connects TRBV28 to TRBJ2-3; a weak D match, TRBD1 (5 bases). There are 14 residues in the CDR3. Trimming removed 7 bases from V and 2 bases from J, with 13 bases in between. Germline-derived CDR1 and CDR2 are MDHEN and SYDVKM. The chain's CDR3 is CASNPGRFTDTQYF. Written as DNA, the CDR3 is TGTGCCAGCAACCCAGGGCGGTTCACAGATACGCAGTATTTT.

This clonotype was seen a handful of times. V and J are TRBV7-9 and TRBJ1-2, with 8 bases identical to TRBD1. The trim removed 3 bases at V and 5 bases at J, leaving 11 bases unmatched. The CDR3 totals 16 residues. Germline loops: CDR1 SEHNR, CDR2 FQNEAQ (reference sequence). DNA for the CDR3: TGTGCCAGCAGCTTTAGACCGGACAGGGACGGATATGGCTACACCTTC. Protein product: CASSFRPDRDGYGYTF. The complete variable domain, with remaining parts taken from reference TRBV7-9 and TRBJ1-2, reads DTGVSQNPRHKITKRGQNVTFRCDPISEHNRLYWYRQTLGQGPEFLTYFQNEAQLEKSRLLSDRFSAERPKGSFSTLEIQRTEQGDSAMYLCASSFRPDRDGYGYTFGSGTRLTVV.

This clonotype was counted many times. This chain uses TRBV18 with TRBJ2-1; D gene uncertain. V was cut by 3 bases and J by 7 bases, with 10 bases left in between. The CDR3 totals 13 residues. Germline loops: CDR1 KGHSH, CDR2 LQKENI. This CDR3 is CASSPANGNEQFF. CDR3 DNA: TGTGCCAGCTCACCTGCGAACGGGAATGAGCAGTTCTTC.

This clonotype was picked up many times. This chain joins TRBV28 and TRBJ1-5; D is unclear. CDR3 length: 15 amino acids. The germline V gene has CDR1 MDHEN and CDR2 SYDVKM. The V end lost 6 bases, the J end lost 0 bases, and 12 bases lay between the germline ends. The CDR3 region has the DNA TGTGCCAGCAGGTACACCGAGTATAGCAATCAGCCCCAGCATTTT. Translation: CASRYTEYSNQPQHF.

This clonotype has only a few counts. This sequence joins TRBV7-9 and TRBJ2-7, with 8 bases lining up with TRBD2. Germline values: CDR1 SEHNR, CDR2 FQNEAQ (reference sequence). The CDR3 has 15 residues. The ends lost 5 bases at V and 6 bases at J; junction bases unmatched: 12. CDR3 in DNA: TGTGCCAGCAGCGATACCCGGGCGGGAGGCGTCGAGCAGTACTTC. This codes for CASSDTRAGGVEQYF.

This clonotype has a count of ten or more. This rearrangement joins TRBV28 to TRBJ2-7, with TRBD1 matching over 7 bases. CDR1 and CDR2 from the germline V gene are MDHEN and SYDVKM. The CDR3 totals 14 residues. Losses at the gene ends were 2 bases for V and 7 bases for J; bases not matched to a gene: 8. The CDR3: CASSLRQGVWEQYF. CDR3 sequence (DNA): TGTGCCAGCAGTTTACGCCAGGGGGTGTGGGAGCAGTACTTC.

The CDR3 DNA is TGCGCCAGCAGCCAAGAACGTTACGAGCCAGGGGGCTATAATTCACCCCTCCACTTT. Encoded protein: CASSQERYEPGGYNSPLHF. This chain uses TRBV4-1 with TRBJ1-6; 7 positions agree with TRBD1. V gave up 0 bases and J gave up 3 bases; unmatched junction bases: 11. The CDR3 spans 19 residues. Germline CDR1 MGHRA, CDR2 YSYEKL.

The genes are TRBV20-1 and TRBJ1-2; possible D gene TRBD1, 6 bases. From germline, CDR1 is DFQATT and CDR2 SNEGSKA (reference sequence). V lost 6 bases to trimming and J lost 3 bases, with 20 bases between them. The CDR3 sequence is 15 residues long. The CDR3 DNA reads as TGCAGTGCAGACGTACAGGGAGGGGTAGACTATGGCTACACCTTC. This encodes CSADVQGGVDYGYTF.

This clonotype was counted a few times. The chain combines TRBV15 with TRBJ2-7, with 7 bases matching TRBD2. Germline-derived CDR1 and CDR2 are LNHNV and YYDKDF (reference sequence). The junction had 21 bases not matched to a gene; V was cut back by 1 base and J by 3 bases. This CDR3 comprises 20 residues. The CDR3 region has the DNA TGTGCCACCAGCAGAGGGGGCGGGGGTCTGGTAATGAGAACTAACTACGAGCAGTACTTC. It is translated as CATSRGGGGLVMRTNYEQYF.